This T cell receptor (beta chain) was profiled in a study of T cell repertoires in cytomegalovirus infection. At least ten counts were recorded for this clonotype. The antigen is not known. TCRdb passed the reads through MiXCR, listing each CDR3 protein once. The sample contains about 130,000 distinct CDR3 sequences, around 25% of which appear only once. The material sequenced was PBMCs, sequenced either directly or after in vitro stimulation (not recorded which). The TCR originated in a human donor in good health (CMV status not recorded). Some clones in this sample may be carry-over from other donors' samples.

CDR3 residues: CASSPRSVGYTF. The DNA for the CDR3 is TGTGCCAGCAGCCCCCGATCCGTGGGCTACACCTTC. This rearrangement joins TRBV7-2 to TRBJ1-2; D is undetermined. The CDR3 loop spans 12 amino acids. V was clipped by 5 bases and J by 8 bases, with 12 bases between them. CDR1 is SGHTA and CDR2 is FQGNSA in the germline V gene.